The rows below give T cell receptor beta chains drawn from one sample of a study of CD8+ T cells in alopecia areata. Repertoires were generated with immunoSEQ multiplex PCR, while TCRdb's copy carries only in-frame clones and drops some. The sample gives some 7,500 clones, 65% to 70% of which show up once; 11% to 15% is in the top ten. Sequencing was performed on skin, taken at week 0. The receptors here all came from a human donor with alopecia areata. Both conserved end residues are part of each CDR3. A D gene is named only where the DNA matches it firmly. Size is omitted from some rows. Given values are once, few, many or a class for expanded clones.

cdr3_aa: CAWSADRGYTEAFF
cdr3_nt: TGTGCCTGGAGTGCGGACAGGGGGTACACTGAAGCTTTCTTT
v_call: TRBV30
j_call: TRBJ1-1
clone_size: NA
d_call: TRBD1

cdr3_aa: CSVENWDEAFF
cdr3_nt: TGCAGCGTTGAAAACTGGGATGAAGCTTTCTTT
v_call: TRBV29-1
j_call: TRBJ1-1
clone_size: NA
d_call: NA

cdr3_aa: CASSLASGQMNTEAFF
cdr3_nt: TGTGCCAGCAGCTTAGCGTCCGGACAGATGAACACTGAAGCTTTCTTT
v_call: TRBV7-2
j_call: TRBJ1-1
clone_size: NA
d_call: NA

cdr3_aa: CAWSHGTGVEKLFF
cdr3_nt: TGTGCCTGGAGTCACGGGACAGGGGTCGAAAAACTGTTTTTT
v_call: TRBV30
j_call: TRBJ1-4
clone_size: once
d_call: TRBD1

cdr3_aa: CATGTGVTDTQYF
cdr3_nt: TGCGCCACCGGGACAGGGGTCACAGATACGCAGTATTTT
v_call: TRBV10-2
j_call: TRBJ2-3
clone_size: NA
d_call: TRBD1

cdr3_aa: CASGPTTFEQFF
cdr3_nt: TGTGCTAGTGGTCCTACTACGTTTGAGCAGTTCTTC
v_call: TRBV12-5
j_call: TRBJ2-1
clone_size: NA
d_call: NA

cdr3_aa: CASNPKLGFNEQFF
cdr3_nt: TGTGCCAGTAATCCGAAACTAGGATTCAATGAGCAGTTCTTC
v_call: TRBV19
j_call: TRBJ2-1
clone_size: NA
d_call: NA

cdr3_aa: CASSDPGGRTDTQYF
cdr3_nt: TGCGCCAGCAGTGATCCGGGGGGCCGCACAGATACGCAGTATTTT
v_call: TRBV10-1
j_call: TRBJ2-3
clone_size: NA
d_call: NA

cdr3_aa: CASSQGLGMGYEQYF
cdr3_nt: TGTGCCAGCAGCCAAGGATTAGGAATGGGCTACGAGCAGTACTTC
v_call: TRBV14
j_call: TRBJ2-7
clone_size: NA
d_call: NA

cdr3_aa: CSVVTGGPYEQYF
cdr3_nt: TGCAGCGTTGTAACGGGGGGCCCCTACGAGCAGTACTTC
v_call: TRBV29-1
j_call: TRBJ2-7
clone_size: NA
d_call: NA

cdr3_aa: CASSTRTGRETQYF
cdr3_nt: TGTGCCAGCAGTACACGGACAGGGCGGGAGACCCAGTACTTC
v_call: TRBV28
j_call: TRBJ2-5
clone_size: NA
d_call: TRBD1

cdr3_aa: CASKRTGDNSPLHF
cdr3_nt: TGTGCCAGCAAGCGGACAGGGGATAATTCACCCCTCCACTTT
v_call: TRBV7-2
j_call: TRBJ1-6
clone_size: NA
d_call: TRBD1

cdr3_aa: CASSQDSGFYGYTF
cdr3_nt: TGTGCCAGCAGCCAAGATTCAGGTTTCTATGGCTACACCTTC
v_call: TRBV14
j_call: TRBJ1-2
clone_size: large
d_call: NA

cdr3_aa: CASSIGGSRNIQYF
cdr3_nt: TGTGCCAGTAGTATAGGAGGCAGCCGAAACATTCAGTACTTC
v_call: TRBV19
j_call: TRBJ2-4
clone_size: NA
d_call: NA

cdr3_aa: CASSRQGQVYGYTF
cdr3_nt: TGCGCCAGCAGTCGTCAGGGACAGGTATATGGCTACACCTTC
v_call: TRBV23-1
j_call: TRBJ1-2
clone_size: once
d_call: TRBD1

cdr3_aa: CASSDRQGTQYF
cdr3_nt: TGTGCCAGCAGTGACCGTCAGGGTACGCAGTATTTT
v_call: TRBV6-5
j_call: TRBJ2-3
clone_size: NA
d_call: NA

cdr3_aa: CASKRTGQTNYGYTF
cdr3_nt: TGTGCCAGCAAAAGGACAGGTCAAACTAACTATGGCTACACCTTC
v_call: TRBV6-6
j_call: TRBJ1-2
clone_size: NA
d_call: TRBD1

cdr3_aa: CASSLDRDTGELFF
cdr3_nt: TGTGCCAGCAGCTTAGACAGGGACACCGGGGAGCTGTTTTTT
v_call: TRBV7-3
j_call: TRBJ2-2
clone_size: NA
d_call: TRBD1

cdr3_aa: CASSVDRGYEQYF
cdr3_nt: TGTGCCAGCAGCGTAGACAGAGGCTACGAGCAGTACTTC
v_call: TRBV5-5
j_call: TRBJ2-7
clone_size: NA
d_call: NA

cdr3_aa: CASSSSLTDTQYF
cdr3_nt: TGCGCCAGCAGCTCCTCACTCACAGATACGCAGTATTTT
v_call: TRBV5-1
j_call: TRBJ2-3
clone_size: NA
d_call: NA

cdr3_aa: CASSEYRGDEQYF
cdr3_nt: TGTGCCAGCAGTGAATACCGCGGGGACGAGCAGTACTTC
v_call: TRBV2
j_call: TRBJ2-7
clone_size: once
d_call: NA

cdr3_aa: CASSFGFEGRGAYEQYF
cdr3_nt: TGTGCCAGCAGTTTTGGTTTCGAGGGGCGAGGAGCCTACGAGCAGTACTTC
v_call: TRBV27
j_call: TRBJ2-7
clone_size: NA
d_call: NA

cdr3_aa: CASSFRGANQPQHF
cdr3_nt: TGTGCCAGCAGCTTCCGGGGGGCGAATCAGCCCCAGCATTTT
v_call: TRBV7-2
j_call: TRBJ1-5
clone_size: NA
d_call: NA

cdr3_aa: CASSRGQANSPLHF
cdr3_nt: TGTGCCAGCAGCAGGGGACAGGCGAATTCACCCCTCCACTTT
v_call: TRBV7-2
j_call: TRBJ1-6
clone_size: large
d_call: TRBD1

cdr3_aa: CASSLGGTGNFGQYF
cdr3_nt: TGTGCCAGCAGCTTGGGTGGGACAGGGAATTTCGGGCAGTACTTC
v_call: TRBV5-6
j_call: TRBJ2-7
clone_size: NA
d_call: TRBD1

cdr3_aa: CASSQFGSAGSATQYF
cdr3_nt: TGTGCCAGCAGCCAATTTGGGTCTGCGGGGTCAGCTACGCAGTATTTT
v_call: TRBV14
j_call: TRBJ2-3
clone_size: NA
d_call: NA

cdr3_aa: CASSAVNRALRRNEQFF
cdr3_nt: TGCGCCAGCAGTGCGGTGAACAGGGCATTAAGGAGGAATGAGCAGTTCTTC
v_call: TRBV10-1
j_call: TRBJ2-1
clone_size: NA
d_call: NA

cdr3_aa: CASSLGANQPQHF
cdr3_nt: TGCGCCAGCAGCTTGGGAGCCAATCAGCCCCAGCATTTT
v_call: TRBV5-1
j_call: TRBJ1-5
clone_size: NA
d_call: NA

cdr3_aa: CASKGGPGRDTQYF
cdr3_nt: TGTGCCAGCAAGGGGGGCCCGGGTAGAGATACGCAGTATTTT
v_call: TRBV27
j_call: TRBJ2-3
clone_size: NA
d_call: NA

cdr3_aa: CASSQGAGERNSPLHF
cdr3_nt: TGCGCCAGCAGCCAAGGAGCAGGGGAACGAAATTCACCCCTCCACTTT
v_call: TRBV4-3
j_call: TRBJ1-6
clone_size: NA
d_call: NA

cdr3_aa: CASSLLESGRSGANVLTF
cdr3_nt: TGTGCCAGCAGCTTATTAGAGTCAGGGCGCTCTGGGGCCAACGTCCTGACTTTC
v_call: TRBV7-2
j_call: TRBJ2-6
clone_size: few
d_call: NA

cdr3_aa: CASSERERWDEQFF
cdr3_nt: TGCGCCAGCAGTGAGAGGGAGCGGTGGGATGAGCAGTTCTTC
v_call: TRBV10-1
j_call: TRBJ2-1
clone_size: NA
d_call: NA

cdr3_aa: CASNTQGKDEQFF
cdr3_nt: TGTGCCAGCAACACACAGGGAAAGGATGAGCAGTTCTTC
v_call: TRBV2
j_call: TRBJ2-1
clone_size: NA
d_call: NA

cdr3_aa: CASSPRGTSGGVEQFF
cdr3_nt: TGTGCCAGCAGCCCGAGGGGGACTAGCGGGGGTGTTGAGCAGTTCTTC
v_call: TRBV9
j_call: TRBJ2-1
clone_size: NA
d_call: TRBD2

cdr3_aa: CASSLSRRPFYGYTF
cdr3_nt: TGTGCCAGCAGCTTATCGAGGCGGCCCTTCTATGGCTACACCTTC
v_call: TRBV11-2
j_call: TRBJ1-2
clone_size: NA
d_call: NA

cdr3_aa: CASSPPGRPVTSGYTF
cdr3_nt: TGTGCCAGCTCACCACCGGGGCGCCCCGTAACGAGTGGCTACACCTTC
v_call: TRBV18
j_call: TRBJ1-2
clone_size: NA
d_call: NA

cdr3_aa: CASNNAGPGGTEAFF
cdr3_nt: TGTGCCAGCAACAACGCAGGGCCAGGGGGCACTGAAGCTTTCTTT
v_call: TRBV5-6
j_call: TRBJ1-1
clone_size: NA
d_call: TRBD1

cdr3_aa: CASSPRGAKNIQYF
cdr3_nt: TGTGCCAGCAGTCCCAGGGGAGCCAAAAACATTCAGTACTTC
v_call: TRBV6-1
j_call: TRBJ2-4
clone_size: few
d_call: NA

cdr3_aa: CASSTYTGNSGNQPQHF
cdr3_nt: TGTGCCAGTAGTACCTATACAGGAAATTCGGGCAATCAGCCCCAGCATTTT
v_call: TRBV19
j_call: TRBJ1-5
clone_size: few
d_call: NA

cdr3_aa: CASSLGLVGPVNEQFF
cdr3_nt: TGTGCCAGCAGCTTGGGACTAGTGGGGCCTGTGAATGAGCAGTTCTTC
v_call: TRBV5-6
j_call: TRBJ2-1
clone_size: NA
d_call: NA